Following are 32 T cell receptor beta chains from one sample sequenced in a study of CD8+CD57+ T cells in acquired aplastic anemia. In patients chosen for sequencing, flow cytometry had shown CD8+CD57+ cell expansion. TCR beta VDJ and CDR3 were profiled, and genomic DNA was the template. MiXCR was run by TCRdb on the reads, yielding one entry per CDR3 protein. This sample has 150,000 to 160,000 distinct CDR3 sequences, with roughly 49% found just once. The sequenced sample consisted of sorted CD4+, CD8+, or CD8+CD57+ T cells (not recorded which) from PBMCs. The source of these receptors is a human donor with aplastic anemia.

This clonotype was picked up many times. The chain is built from TRBV7-3 and TRBJ1-2; D gene unclear. In germline, CDR1 is SGHTA, CDR2 FQGTGA. There are 16 residues in the CDR3. V was clipped by 4 bases and J by 0 bases, with 15 bases between them. The CDR3 spells CASSSPLDIANYGYTF. The CDR3 nucleotides read TGTGCCAGCAGCTCCCCATTAGACATCGCTAACTATGGCTACACCTTC.

This clonotype has just one count. This chain joins TRBV7-9 and TRBJ1-2; no clear D gene. Germline V gene lookup returns CDR1 SEHNR and CDR2 FQNEAQ (reference sequence). The CDR3 runs to 11 residues. Trimming took off 4 bases at V and 5 bases at J, with 5 bases between the two ends. CDR3 sequence reads: CASSSAYGYTF. As DNA, the CDR3 is TGTGCCAGCAGCTCTGCTTATGGCTACACCTTC.

The chain employs TRBV12-3 or TRBV12-4 and TRBJ2-2; 10 nucleotides agree with TRBD1. V dropped 5 bases and J dropped 3; count of bases not matched to a gene: 3. The CDR3 has 15 amino acids. CDR3 in DNA: TGTGCCAGCAGTCGAGACAGGGGGCACACCGGGGAGCTGTTTTTT. It codes for CASSRDRGHTGELFF.

The count of this clonotype is one. The chain is built from TRBV20-1 and TRBJ2-3, with 8 bases fitting TRBD2. The CDR3 is 16 amino acids. Germline V lookup: CDR1 DFQATT, CDR2 SNEGSKA (reference sequence). The V gene end was trimmed by 4 bases and the J gene end by 10 bases; junction bases not matched to a gene: 19. CDR3 protein: CSAIGRGDSGNGPQYF. The CDR3, as DNA: TGCAGTGCTATCGGGCGTGGGGATAGCGGGAACGGGCCGCAGTATTTT.

A word on this clonotype: A single base separates this from a much larger clone, so it may be a read error. V and J are TRBV6-1 and TRBJ2-3; D gene unclear. This CDR3 comprises 11 residues. CDR1 is MNHNS and CDR2 is SASEGT in the germline V gene. The CDR3: CASQSTDTRYF. The DNA for the CDR3 is TGTGCCAGCCAAAGCACAGATACGCGGTATTTT.

The chain combines TRBV2 with TRBJ2-7; maybe TRBD1 (5 bases). Trimming removed 5 bases from V and 5 bases from J, with 13 bases in between. This CDR3 region has 13 residues. Germline V gene data show CDR1 as SNHLY and CDR2 as FYNNEI. This CDR3 is CASSRGRLDEQYF. The CDR3 nucleotides read TGTGCCAGCAGTAGGGGTCGGCTAGACGAGCAGTACTTC.

This clonotype was counted only a few times. V and J are TRBV7-3 and TRBJ2-3, with 7 bases fitting TRBD1. J lost 1 base, V lost 5 bases, and 9 bases had no gene match. Germline CDR1 and CDR2: SGHTA and FQGTGA. This CDR3 spans 16 amino acids. The DNA of the CDR3 is TGTGCCAGCAGCCCGACCCTCGGACAGGGCACAGATACGCAGTATTTT. The encoded protein is CASSPTLGQGTDTQYF.

This chain links TRBV7-8 with TRBJ2-7; no clear D. Per the germline V gene, CDR1 is SGHVS and CDR2 is FQNEAQ. The CDR3 totals 11 residues. Trimming removed 5 bases at V and 7 bases at J, with 9 bases between. CDR3 bases: TGTGCCAGCAGCCTCCAGGAGGAGCAGTACTTC. Translating it yields CASSLQEEQYF.

At least ten counts were recorded for this clonotype. The chain carries TRBV11-2 and TRBJ2-7; 9 bases match TRBD1. The germline V gene encodes CDR1 SGHAT and CDR2 FQNNGV. V was pared by 7 bases and J by 2 bases, with 6 bases of the junction left unmatched. This CDR3 comprises 14 residues. The CDR3 region is CASTKGQGPYEQYF. DNA of the CDR3: TGTGCCAGCACCAAGGGACAGGGTCCCTACGAGCAGTACTTC.

Only a few counts were recorded for this clonotype. The CDR3 loop is CASSVGGDGYTF. CDR3 bases: TGTGCCAGCAGTGTCGGAGGGGACGGCTACACCTTC. This chain uses TRBV2 with TRBJ1-2; D is perhaps TRBD1 (5 bases). There are 12 residues in the CDR3. The germline V gene has CDR1 SNHLY and CDR2 FYNNEI. The V end was cut by 4 bases, the J end by 8 bases, with 11 bases between.

This clonotype came up many times. This sequence joins TRBV5-1 and TRBJ2-5; 9 nucleotides agree with TRBD1. CDR1 SGHRS and CDR2 YFSETQ come from the germline V gene. CDR3 length: 13 amino acids. V shed 6 bases, J shed 3 bases, and the junction held 3 bases outside the gene matches. In DNA form, the CDR3 reads TGCGCCAGCACCCGACAGGGGGAAGAGACCCAGTACTTC. Protein product: CASTRQGEETQYF.

The chain employs TRBV7-3 and TRBJ2-6, with 7 bases identical to TRBD1. This CDR3 has 17 residues. Unmatched junction bases numbered 9, after V lost 7 bases and J lost 0 bases. CDR1 and CDR2 (germline): SGHTA, FQGTGA. CDR3 bases: TGTGCCAGCACCGCTCTGGGACAGCGCTCTGGGGCCAACGTCCTGACTTTC. As protein: CASTALGQRSGANVLTF.

By sample share, this clonotype is medium-sized. This chain's CDR3 is CSATAGGAVTEAFF. Written as DNA, the CDR3 is TGCAGTGCTACGGCCGGAGGGGCTGTGACTGAAGCTTTCTTT. The chain recombines TRBV20-1 with TRBJ1-1, with a weak D call TRBD1 (5 bases). The CDR3 spans 14 residues. Trimming cost V 4 bases and J 5 bases, with 17 bases left between them. The germline V gene has CDR1 DFQATT and CDR2 SNEGSKA (reference sequence).

The chain joins TRBV4-1 to TRBJ2-1; TRBD1 matches 11 bases. V dropped 2 bases and J dropped 8; count of bases not matched to a gene: 2. CDR1 and CDR2 (germline): MGHRA, YSYEKL. There are 14 residues in the CDR3. Written as DNA, the CDR3 is TGCGCCAGCAGCCAAAGGACAGGGGGCCATGAGCAGTTCTTC. Translation gives CASSQRTGGHEQFF.

Comments on this clonotype: This may arise from a read error, as a much more abundant clone is one base away. The J gene is TRBJ1-3, the V gene TRBV11-2, with D perhaps TRBD1 (6 bases). CDR1 and CDR2 from the germline V gene are SGHAT and FQNNGV. This CDR3 spans 15 amino acids. The CDR3 region has the DNA TGTGCCAGCAGCTCAGGACAGTACTCTGGAAGCACCATATATTTT. Translated: CASSSGQYSGSTIYF.

The sample holds a few counts of this clonotype. The chain carries TRBV4-1 and TRBJ2-1; 13 bases map to TRBD2. This CDR3 spans 19 amino acids. With V trimmed by 0 bases and J by 0 bases, 5 bases remained unmatched. Germline lookup yields CDR1 MGHRA and CDR2 YSYEKL. CDR3 sequence reads: CASSQEQTSGGPSYNEQFF. Here the CDR3 DNA reads TGCGCCAGCAGCCAAGAACAGACTAGCGGGGGGCCCTCCTACAATGAGCAGTTCTTC.

The V call is TRBV20-1, the J call TRBJ2-7, with D possibly matching TRBD2 (6 bases). Germline CDR1 reads DFQATT; CDR2 reads SNEGSKA (reference sequence). V shed 4 bases and J shed 5 bases, with 15 bases lying between them. The CDR3 has 13 residues. The CDR3 coding sequence is TGCAGTGCTATGGGTGGAGGGAGCGACGAGCAGTACTTC. Translated, it gives CSAMGGGSDEQYF.

This clonotype was counted between two and nine times. The gene calls are TRBV19 and TRBJ1-2; 7 bases match TRBD1. The CDR3 loop spans 15 amino acids. The junction had 7 bases not matched to a gene; V was cut back by 3 bases and J by 3 bases. The germline V gene has CDR1 LNHDA and CDR2 SQIVND (reference sequence). CDR3 in DNA: TGTGCCAGTAGTATTGGAACAGGGGCACACTATGGCTACACCTTC. Amino acid sequence: CASSIGTGAHYGYTF.

V usage is TRBV7-2 and J usage is TRBJ2-7; D uncertain. This CDR3 spans 14 amino acids. Germline CDR1 reads SGHTA; CDR2 reads FQGNSA. V lost 3 bases to trimming and J lost 3 bases, with 12 bases between them. Here the CDR3 reads CASSLTLQSYEQYF. DNA of the CDR3: TGTGCCAGCAGCTTGACTCTACAGAGCTACGAGCAGTACTTC.

This chain connects TRBV7-6 to TRBJ2-7, with TRBD1 as a possible D gene (5 bases). The CDR3 length is 13 residues. Germline CDR1 is SGHVS and CDR2 is FNYEAQ. V was shortened by 5 bases and J by 3 bases, with 11 bases between the two germline ends. This CDR3 is CASSLGDFYEQYF. DNA for the CDR3: TGTGCCAGCAGCCTAGGGGATTTCTACGAGCAGTACTTC.

The chain carries TRBV13 and TRBJ1-1, with D possibly TRBD1 on 6 matching bases. The CDR3 is 14 amino acids. Germline V gene sequence: CDR1 PRHDT, CDR2 FYEKMQ (reference sequence). V dropped 1 base and J dropped 4 bases, with 10 bases sitting between them. CDR3 in amino acids: CASSLVAGVTEAFF. DNA of the CDR3: TGTGCCAGCAGCTTAGTAGCAGGGGTCACTGAAGCTTTCTTT.

This clonotype was detected ten times or more. The genes are TRBV10-3 and TRBJ1-3; D might be TRBD1 (5 bases). Germline CDR1 reads ENHRY; CDR2 reads SYGVKD. The V end lost 3 bases, the J end lost 8 bases, and 20 bases lay between the germline ends. The CDR3 loop spans 16 amino acids. The CDR3 DNA is TGTGCCATCAGTGACACTGCAGGGAGGTATAGAGACACCATATATTTT. This encodes CAISDTAGRYRDTIYF.

Written as DNA, the CDR3 is TGTGCCAGTACCCCGGATGTGAACACTGAAGCTTTCTTT. This codes for CASTPDVNTEAFF. This chain joins TRBV19 and TRBJ1-1; D remains unclear. The germline gives CDR1 LNHDA, CDR2 SQIVND (reference sequence). V gave up 7 bases and J gave up 0 bases, with 9 bases separating them. The CDR3 extends over 13 amino acids.

V and J are TRBV7-8 and TRBJ2-7, with TRBD1 matching 8 bases. Germline CDR1 SGHVS, CDR2 FQNEAQ. V shed 3 bases, J shed 6 bases, and the junction held 10 bases outside the gene matches. The CDR3 sequence is 15 residues long. The CDR3: CASSLALGTGREQYF. In DNA form, the CDR3 reads TGTGCCAGCAGCTTGGCCCTTGGGACAGGTCGCGAGCAGTACTTC.

This chain connects TRBV19 to TRBJ1-2, with no clear D. V was pared by 5 bases and J by 4 bases, with 11 bases between. The CDR3 has 13 residues. Looked up from germline, CDR1 is LNHDA and CDR2 is SQIVND (reference sequence). The CDR3 loop reads CASSPDRIYGYTF. The CDR3 DNA sequence: TGTGCCAGTAGTCCGGACCGGATCTATGGCTACACCTTC.

This clonotype was found many times. The V gene is TRBV18, the J gene TRBJ2-7, with D maybe TRBD2 (6 bases). CDR1 is KGHSH and CDR2 is LQKENI in the germline V gene. V lost 3 bases and J 5 bases, leaving 11 bases between the germline ends. The CDR3 runs to 13 residues. CDR3 sequence: CASSPPPGDEQYF. The CDR3 region has the DNA TGTGCCAGCTCACCCCCTCCGGGGGACGAGCAGTACTTC.

This chain joins TRBV6-5 and TRBJ2-7; possibly TRBD2 for D (5 bases). Deletions cut 4 bases from V and 7 bases from J, with 14 bases between. This CDR3 is built from 13 residues. Germline CDR1 MNHEY, CDR2 SVGAGI. CDR3 in DNA: TGTGCCAGCAGTTCACGTATGTGGGAGGAGCAGTACTTC. This translates into CASSSRMWEEQYF.

The chain is built from TRBV15 and TRBJ1-1, with no clear D. Germline V CDR1 and CDR2: LNHNV, YYDKDF (reference sequence). The CDR3 is made up of 15 amino acids. V gave up 3 bases and J gave up 1 base, with 12 bases separating them. DNA for the CDR3: TGTGCCACCAGCAGTGGAGGCCTCAGGAACACTGAAGCTTTCTTT. It yields the protein CATSSGGLRNTEAFF. The variable domain in full, completed from reference TRBV15 and TRBJ1-1, reads DAMVIQNPRYQVTQFGKPVTLSCSQTLNHNVMYWYQQKSSQAPKLLFHYYDKDFNNEADTPDNFQSRRPNTSFCFLDIRSPGLGDTAMYLCATSSGGLRNTEAFFGQGTRLTVV.

This clonotype was seen many times. The rearrangement joins TRBV7-8 to TRBJ2-2, with a weak D call TRBD1 (6 bases). The CDR3 totals 14 residues. V was cut by 10 bases and J by 3 bases, with 15 bases left in between. CDR1 SGHVS and CDR2 FQNEAQ come from the germline V gene. The CDR3 here is CATTVRGYTGELFF. The CDR3 DNA reads TGTGCCACCACTGTAAGGGGGTACACCGGGGAGCTGTTTTTT. Using reference TRBV7-8 and TRBJ2-2 for the parts outside the CDR3, the full variable domain is GAGVSQSPRYKVAKRGQDVALRCDPISGHVSLFWYQQALGQGPEFLTYFQNEAQLDKSGLPSDRFFAERPEGSVSTLKIQRTQQEDSAVYLCATTVRGYTGELFFGEGSRLTVL.

This clonotype was found a few times. A far larger clone is a single base away, which makes a read error likely. J is TRBJ2-7 and V is TRBV4-2; D possibly corresponds to TRBD2 (6 bases). This CDR3 spans 13 amino acids. In germline, CDR1 is LGHNA, CDR2 YNFKEQ. V was cut by 3 bases and J by 4 bases, with 10 bases left in between. CDR3 protein: CASSQDGGYEQYF. For the CDR3, the DNA is TGTGCCAGCAGCCAGGACGGGGGTTACGAGCAGTACTTC.

V is TRBV7-9 and J is TRBJ2-3, with 10 bases matching TRBD2. The germline CDR1 and CDR2 sequences are SEHNR and FQNEAQ (reference sequence). The CDR3 is made up of 17 amino acids. Trimming at V came to 5 bases and at J to 4 bases, leaving 12 bases not matched to a gene. This CDR3 reads CASSALQREGVPDTQYF. The CDR3 DNA reads as TGTGCCAGCAGCGCTCTTCAGCGGGAGGGAGTCCCAGATACGCAGTATTTT.

The chain has TRBV5-1 and TRBJ2-7; no definite D call. The V end was cut by 0 bases, the J end by 6 bases, with 10 bases between. This CDR3 has 13 residues. Germline V lookup: CDR1 SGHRS, CDR2 YFSETQ. In DNA, the CDR3 is TGCGCCAGCAGCTTGGATTTATGGTCCGAGCAGTACTTC. Amino acids: CASSLDLWSEQYF.